This record concerns one T cell receptor beta chain sequence. Its antigen is as yet unknown. Sequencing was performed with immunoSEQ multiplex PCR; in TCRdb, only in-frame clones are kept and a portion is missing. The repertoire has 31,000 or so clones, over 75% of them found once; the top ten carry 3.5% to 5%. This entry comes from a study of T cells in localized non-small cell lung cancer. Overall study results and limits: Only one tumor region went through sequencing, so heterogeneity may still be there.

The length of the CDR3 is 16 residues. Germline CDR1 and CDR2: MNHEY and SVGAGI. The V segment lost 3 bases and the J segment 6 bases; nucleotides outside the gene matches: 14. This chain links TRBV6-5 with TRBJ2-7; 7 bases map to TRBD1. Material: peripheral blood mononuclear cells, obtained before any cancer treatment. The sequence came from a woman aged 40-75 years with stage III lung adenocarcinoma. CDR3 nucleotides: TGTGCCAGCAGTTATATTTCGGACAGGCCCTATAGCGAGCAGTACTTC. Residues: CASSYISDRPYSEQYF.